Below are 4 T cell receptor beta chains sequenced from a single sample in a study of cytomegalovirus exposure and HLA in healthy donors. 13 Jbeta primers and 60 Vbeta primers were used for the PCR. Sequenced by immunoSEQ multiplex PCR; TCRdb stores in-frame clones only, minus some. Of 150,000 to 200,000 clones listed, roughly an eighth were seen once; the top ten hold about 7.8%. The sample was PBMCs. These receptors were collected from a man in his forties or fifties in good health and CMV-seropositive.

This clone showed up just a few times. V gene TRBV29-1 combines with J gene TRBJ2-5; 8 bases map to TRBD2. The CDR3 extends over 16 amino acids. In germline, CDR1 is SQVTM, CDR2 ANQGSEA. J lost 4 bases, V lost 7 bases, and 17 bases had no gene match. The chain's CDR3 is CSAQVASSGWGETQYF. The DNA of the CDR3 is TGCAGCGCCCAAGTAGCCTCTAGCGGGTGGGGAGAGACCCAGTACTTC.

This chain uses TRBV28 with TRBJ1-2; 9 positions agree with TRBD1. This CDR3 is 14 amino acids long. The ends lost 5 bases at V and 8 bases at J; junction bases unmatched: 9. Germline V gene data show CDR1 as MDHEN and CDR2 as SYDVKM. The CDR3 sequence is CASSPPGTGIGYTF. The CDR3 DNA reads as TGTGCCAGCAGTCCGCCCGGGACAGGGATAGGCTACACCTTC.

The J gene is TRBJ2-3, the V gene TRBV4-2; 10 bases agree with TRBD2. J lost 4 bases, V lost 3 bases, and 7 bases had no gene match. Per the germline V gene, CDR1 is LGHNA and CDR2 is YNFKEQ. The CDR3 runs to 16 residues. As DNA, the CDR3 is TGTGCCAGCAGCCAGGAAAAGCGGGGGGGCGCAGATACGCAGTATTTT. It encodes CASSQEKRGGADTQYF.

Concerning this clone itself: This CDR3 fails to terminate in the conserved phenylalanine or tryptophan, so it likely reflects a read error. The chain's CDR3 is CASSHQGNQPQHC. The DNA for the CDR3 is TGTGCCAGCAGTCACCAGGGAAATCAGCCCCAGCATTGT. The V gene is TRBV6-6, the J gene TRBJ1-5; the D gene is possibly TRBD1 (5 bases). Germline values: CDR1 MNHNY, CDR2 SVGAGI (reference sequence). V shed 5 bases and J shed 4 bases, with 9 bases lying between them. This CDR3 comprises 13 residues.